This T cell receptor beta chain comes out of a study of OX40 agonist ivuxolimab in advanced cancers. Overall study context: Partial responses, seen in three patients, involved one hepatocellular carcinoma and two cutaneous melanomas.

Autoimmune disease history or systemic immunosuppression excluded patients. The germline V gene encodes CDR1 MRHNA and CDR2 SNTAGT. Trimming pared 6 bases from V and 4 bases from J, leaving 7 bases between. CDR3 length: 13 residues. Generated by immunoSEQ multiplex PCR, the TCRdb table keeps only in-frame clones and is missing some. The table shows around 22,000 clones, with approximately 85% occurring only once. Sequenced material: CD4+ or CD8+ T cells sorted from blood, taken in a trial of the OX40 agonist ivuxolimab. V gene TRBV6-4 combines with J gene TRBJ2-6; D is undetermined. This receptor was taken from an adult with an advanced solid tumor such as melanoma, head and neck, liver or kidney cancer. In DNA, the CDR3 is TGTGCCAGCAGCCCGGCCGGGGCCAACGTCCTGACTTTC. This sequence encodes CASSPAGANVLTF.